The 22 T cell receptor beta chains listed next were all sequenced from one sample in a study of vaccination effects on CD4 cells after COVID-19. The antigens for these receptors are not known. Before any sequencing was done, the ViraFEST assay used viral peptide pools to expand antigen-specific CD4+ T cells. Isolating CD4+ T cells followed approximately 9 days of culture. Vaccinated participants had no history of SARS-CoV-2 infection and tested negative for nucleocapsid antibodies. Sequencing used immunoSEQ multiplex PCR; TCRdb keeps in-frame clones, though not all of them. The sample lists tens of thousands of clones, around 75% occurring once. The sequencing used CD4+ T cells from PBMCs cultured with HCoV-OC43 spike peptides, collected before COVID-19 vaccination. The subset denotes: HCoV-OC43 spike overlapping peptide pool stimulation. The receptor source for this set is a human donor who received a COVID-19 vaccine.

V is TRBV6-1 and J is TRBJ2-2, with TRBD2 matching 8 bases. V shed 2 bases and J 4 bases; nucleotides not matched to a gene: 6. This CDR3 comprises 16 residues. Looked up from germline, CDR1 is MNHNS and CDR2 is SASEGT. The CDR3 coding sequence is TGTGCCAGCAGTGAACGGGGGGGCCGGGTCACCGGGGAGCTGTTTTTT. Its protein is CASSERGGRVTGELFF.

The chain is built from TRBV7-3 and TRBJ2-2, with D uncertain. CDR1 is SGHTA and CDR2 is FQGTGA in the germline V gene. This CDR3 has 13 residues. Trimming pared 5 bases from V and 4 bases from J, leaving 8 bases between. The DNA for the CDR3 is TGTGCCAGCAGCCCCTCCACCACCGGGGAGCTGTTTTTT. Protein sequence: CASSPSTTGELFF.

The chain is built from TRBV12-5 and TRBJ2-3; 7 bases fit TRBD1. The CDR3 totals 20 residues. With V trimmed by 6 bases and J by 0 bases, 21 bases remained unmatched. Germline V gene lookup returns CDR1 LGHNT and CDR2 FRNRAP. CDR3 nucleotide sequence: TGTGCTAGTGGCCCGCTCTCTGATGGACAGGTTTTCCCTAGCACAGATACGCAGTATTTT. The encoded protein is CASGPLSDGQVFPSTDTQYF.

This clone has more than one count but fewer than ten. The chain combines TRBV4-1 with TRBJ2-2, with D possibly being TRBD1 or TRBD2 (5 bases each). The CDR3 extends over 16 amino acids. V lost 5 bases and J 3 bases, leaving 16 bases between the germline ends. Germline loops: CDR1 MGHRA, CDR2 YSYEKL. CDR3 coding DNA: TGCGCCAGCAGCTCCGTATCACTGGGGGACACCGGGGAGCTGTTTTTT. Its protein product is CASSSVSLGDTGELFF.

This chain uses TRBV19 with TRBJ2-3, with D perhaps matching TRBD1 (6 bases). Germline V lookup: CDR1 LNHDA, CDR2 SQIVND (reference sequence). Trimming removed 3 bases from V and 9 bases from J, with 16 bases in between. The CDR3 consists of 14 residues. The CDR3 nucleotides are TGTGCCAGTAGTATCCTCGACCCTGGGGGCACGCAGTATTTT. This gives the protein CASSILDPGGTQYF.

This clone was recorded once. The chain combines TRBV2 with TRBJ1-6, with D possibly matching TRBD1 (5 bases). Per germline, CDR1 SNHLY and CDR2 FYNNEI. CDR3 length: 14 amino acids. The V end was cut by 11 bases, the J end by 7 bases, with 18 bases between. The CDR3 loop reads CAGRSRGGNSPLHF. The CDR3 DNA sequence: TGTGCCGGGAGATCGCGGGGGGGAAATTCACCCCTCCACTTT. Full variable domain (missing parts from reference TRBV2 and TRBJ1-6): EPEVTQTPSHQVTQMGQEVILRCVPISNHLYFYWYRQILGQKVEFLVSFYNNEISEKSEIFDDQFSVERPDGSNFTLKIRSTKLEDSAMYFCAGRSRGGNSPLHFGNGTRLTVT.

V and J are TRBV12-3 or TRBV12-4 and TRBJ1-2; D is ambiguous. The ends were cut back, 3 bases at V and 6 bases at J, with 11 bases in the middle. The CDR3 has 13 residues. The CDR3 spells CASSFMGLDGYTF. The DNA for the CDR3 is TGTGCCAGCAGTTTCATGGGGTTGGATGGCTACACCTTC.

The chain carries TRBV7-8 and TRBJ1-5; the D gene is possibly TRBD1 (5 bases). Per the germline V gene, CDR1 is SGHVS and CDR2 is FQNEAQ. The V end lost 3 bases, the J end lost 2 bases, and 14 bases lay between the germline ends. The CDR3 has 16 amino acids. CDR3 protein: CASSLGGVRGNQPQHF. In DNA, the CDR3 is TGTGCCAGCAGCTTGGGGGGAGTTAGAGGCAATCAGCCCCAGCATTTT.

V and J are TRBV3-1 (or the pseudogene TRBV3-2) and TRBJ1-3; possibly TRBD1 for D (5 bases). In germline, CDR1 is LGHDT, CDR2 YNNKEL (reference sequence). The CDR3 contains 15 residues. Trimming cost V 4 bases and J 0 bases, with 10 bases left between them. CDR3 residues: CASSRAGSSGNTIYF. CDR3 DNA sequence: TGTGCCAGCAGCCGAGCAGGGAGCTCTGGAAACACCATATATTTT.

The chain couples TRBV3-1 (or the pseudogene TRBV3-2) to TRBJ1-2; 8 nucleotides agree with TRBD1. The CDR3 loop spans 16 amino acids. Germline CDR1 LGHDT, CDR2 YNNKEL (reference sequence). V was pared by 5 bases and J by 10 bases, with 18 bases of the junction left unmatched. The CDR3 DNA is TGTGCCAGCAGCGGCTTAACAGGGACAGGACATCGAGACTACACCTTC. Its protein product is CASSGLTGTGHRDYTF.

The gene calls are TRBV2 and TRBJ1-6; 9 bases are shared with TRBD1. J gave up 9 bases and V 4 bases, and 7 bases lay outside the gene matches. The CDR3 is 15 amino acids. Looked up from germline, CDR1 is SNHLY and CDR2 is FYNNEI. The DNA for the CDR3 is TGTGCCAGCAGTGGGGCGGGACAGGGTTTTTCACCCCTCCACTTT. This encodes CASSGAGQGFSPLHF.

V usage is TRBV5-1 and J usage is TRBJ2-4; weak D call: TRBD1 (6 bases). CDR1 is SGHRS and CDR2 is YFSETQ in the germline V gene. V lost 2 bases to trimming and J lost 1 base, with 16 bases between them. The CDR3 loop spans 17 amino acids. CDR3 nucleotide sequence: TGCGCCAGCAGCTTAGGCAGGGGAAGCCCTGCCAAAAACATTCAGTACTTC. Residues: CASSLGRGSPAKNIQYF.

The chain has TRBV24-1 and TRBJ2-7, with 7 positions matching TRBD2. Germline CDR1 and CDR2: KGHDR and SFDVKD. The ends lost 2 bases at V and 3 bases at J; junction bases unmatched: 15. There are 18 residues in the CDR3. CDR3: CATSDSNLLFRGDYEQYV. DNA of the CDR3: TGTGCCACCAGTGATTCCAACCTTCTTTTTCGGGGGGACTACGAGCAGTACGTC.

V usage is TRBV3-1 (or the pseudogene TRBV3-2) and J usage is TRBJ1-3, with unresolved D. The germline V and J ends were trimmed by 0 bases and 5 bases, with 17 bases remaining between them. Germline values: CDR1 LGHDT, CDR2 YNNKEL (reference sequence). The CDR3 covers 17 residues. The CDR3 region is CASSQDFTSTSRNTIYF. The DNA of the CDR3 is TGTGCCAGCAGCCAAGATTTTACAAGTACGAGTCGAAACACCATATATTTT.

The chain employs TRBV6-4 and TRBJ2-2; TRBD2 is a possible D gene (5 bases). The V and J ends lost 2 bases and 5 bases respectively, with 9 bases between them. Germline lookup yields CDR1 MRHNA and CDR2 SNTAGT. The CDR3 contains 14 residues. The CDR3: CASSDRGYTGELFF. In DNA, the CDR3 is TGTGCCAGCAGTGACCGAGGGTATACCGGGGAGCTGTTTTTT.

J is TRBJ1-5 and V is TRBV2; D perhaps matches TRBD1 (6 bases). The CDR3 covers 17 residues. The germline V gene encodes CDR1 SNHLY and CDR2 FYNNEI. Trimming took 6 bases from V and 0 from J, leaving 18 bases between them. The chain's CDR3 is CASRRGGGIPSNQPQHF. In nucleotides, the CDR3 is TGTGCCAGCAGGAGGGGGGGTGGAATTCCTAGCAATCAGCCCCAGCATTTT.

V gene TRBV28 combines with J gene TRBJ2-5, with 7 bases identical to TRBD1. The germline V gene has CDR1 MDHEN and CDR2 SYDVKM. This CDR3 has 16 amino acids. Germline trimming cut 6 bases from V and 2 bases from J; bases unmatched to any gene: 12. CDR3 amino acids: CASSMMDRSLQETQYF. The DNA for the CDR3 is TGTGCCAGCAGCATGATGGACAGGAGTTTACAAGAGACCCAGTACTTC.

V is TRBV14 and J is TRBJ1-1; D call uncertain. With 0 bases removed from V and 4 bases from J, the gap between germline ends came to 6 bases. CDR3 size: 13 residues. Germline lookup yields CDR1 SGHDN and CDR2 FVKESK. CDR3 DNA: TGTGCCAGCAGCCAAGACGGGATCACTGAAGCTTTCTTT. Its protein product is CASSQDGITEAFF.

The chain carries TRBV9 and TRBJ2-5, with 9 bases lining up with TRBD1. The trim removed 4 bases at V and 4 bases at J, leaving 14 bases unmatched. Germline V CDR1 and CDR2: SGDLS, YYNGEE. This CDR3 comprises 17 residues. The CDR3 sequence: CASSSTGTGRSGETQYF. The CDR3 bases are TGTGCCAGCAGCTCAACCGGGACAGGGCGGTCTGGAGAGACCCAGTACTTC.

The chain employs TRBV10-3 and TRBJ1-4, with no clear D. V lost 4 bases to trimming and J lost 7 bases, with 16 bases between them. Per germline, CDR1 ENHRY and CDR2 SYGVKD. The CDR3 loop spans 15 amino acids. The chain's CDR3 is CAISGSQEGGEKLFF. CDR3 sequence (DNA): TGTGCCATCAGTGGAAGCCAGGAGGGAGGTGAAAAACTGTTTTTT.

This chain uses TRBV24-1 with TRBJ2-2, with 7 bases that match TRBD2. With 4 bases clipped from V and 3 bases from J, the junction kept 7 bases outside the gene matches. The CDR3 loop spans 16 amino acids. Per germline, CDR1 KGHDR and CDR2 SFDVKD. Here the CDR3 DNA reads TGTGCCACCAGTGACCCCGGAGGGAGGGACACCGGGGAGCTGTTTTTT. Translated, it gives CATSDPGGRDTGELFF.

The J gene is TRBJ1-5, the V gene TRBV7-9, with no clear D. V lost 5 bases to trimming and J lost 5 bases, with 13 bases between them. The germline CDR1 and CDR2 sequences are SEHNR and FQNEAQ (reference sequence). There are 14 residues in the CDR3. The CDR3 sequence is CASSHGRVHQPQHF. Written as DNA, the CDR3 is TGTGCCAGCAGCCATGGTAGGGTCCATCAGCCCCAGCATTTT.